The T cell receptor beta chain described here comes from a study of cytotoxic CD8 clonotypes in ibrutinib-treated CLL. Study as a whole: The samples contained 260,000 or so productive templates on average. They also contained an average of around 94,000 productive rearrangements. Study-wide results and limits: Treatment left the uncommon public clonotypes either contracted or stable in frequency.

Approximately 1.9 micrograms of genomic DNA came from cryopreserved PBMCs for TCR beta libraries. With regard to this clone: The antigen is not known.

Depths of 1 in 200,000 to 1 in 1 million T cells were the sequencing target. Using immunoSEQ multiplex PCR, the repertoire was profiled, and TCRdb retains in-frame clones only, with some absent. The sample lists 27,000 or so clones, roughly 85% occurring once. The V and J ends lost 4 bases and 4 bases, in that order; junction bases with no gene match: 6. From germline, CDR1 is ENHRY and CDR2 SYGVKD. The CDR3 length is 15 residues. This chain connects TRBV10-3 to TRBJ2-1, with TRBD2 identical over 8 bases. This clonotype originated in a human donor with chronic lymphocytic leukemia. This sample comprised PBMCs, obtained after 24 months of ibrutinib treatment. In nucleotides, the CDR3 is TGTGCCATCAGTGCCGCTAGCGGGCATTACAATGAGCAGTTCTTC. Protein product: CAISAASGHYNEQFF.